Presented here are 10 T cell receptor beta chains from one specimen sequenced in a study of graft-versus-host responses after intestinal transplantation. Profiling relied on immunoSEQ multiplex PCR, and the TCRdb table lists in-frame clones only, not all of them. This table has tens of thousands of clones, more than 85% appearing once. No cognate antigen is known for these TCRs. This sample comprised unstimulated CD8+ T cells sorted from spleen or lymph node cells, obtained before intestinal transplant. The receptors were sampled from a human donor who received an intestinal transplant.

The chain links TRBV5-5 to TRBJ2-7; the D gene is possibly TRBD1 (5 bases). Trimming removed 2 bases at V and 3 bases at J, with 9 bases between. The V gene's germline CDR1 is SGHKS and CDR2 YYEKEE (reference sequence). This CDR3 comprises 13 residues. This CDR3 is CASSFPRVYEQYF. In DNA form, the CDR3 reads TGTGCCAGCAGCTTTCCCAGGGTCTACGAGCAGTACTTC.

J is TRBJ1-1 and V is TRBV9; perhaps TRBD1 as D (6 bases). The CDR3 is made up of 13 amino acids. Germline CDR1 and CDR2: SGDLS and YYNGEE. Trimming removed 4 bases at V and 3 bases at J, with 10 bases between. CDR3 nucleotides: TGTGCCAGCAGCTCAACAGGGTACACTGAAGCTTTCTTT. Translated, it gives CASSSTGYTEAFF.

This chain connects TRBV7-2 to TRBJ2-2, with TRBD2 as a possible D gene (6 bases). This CDR3 region has 15 residues. Trimming took 2 bases from V and 4 from J, leaving 11 bases between them. Germline assignment: CDR1 SGHTA and CDR2 FQGNSA. The CDR3 DNA reads as TGTGCCAGCAGCTTAATAACCGGGAGCACCGGGGAGCTGTTTTTT. As protein: CASSLITGSTGELFF.

The chain couples TRBV7-3 to TRBJ2-1; 9 bases line up with TRBD1. This CDR3 spans 15 amino acids. Per germline, CDR1 SGHTA and CDR2 FQGTGA. V shed 3 bases, J shed 9 bases, and the junction held 9 bases outside the gene matches. Here the CDR3 DNA reads TGTGCCAGCAGCTTCATGGGGACAGGGTTGGGTGAGCAGTTCTTC. It specifies CASSFMGTGLGEQFF.

The chain joins TRBV7-9 to TRBJ2-7; D is undetermined. The CDR3 length is 14 residues. Per the germline V gene, CDR1 is SEHNR and CDR2 is FQNEAQ (reference sequence). With 5 bases removed from V and 2 bases from J, the gap between germline ends came to 13 bases. The chain's CDR3 is CASSAAPRTYEQYF. The CDR3 DNA reads as TGTGCCAGCAGCGCGGCGCCGAGGACCTACGAGCAGTACTTC.

The chain joins TRBV6-1 to TRBJ1-2; D not certain. There are 15 residues in the CDR3. Per the germline V gene, CDR1 is MNHNS and CDR2 is SASEGT. V was trimmed by 2 bases and J by 2 bases, leaving 12 bases between them. CDR3 sequence: CASSENRRGNYGYTF. The DNA of the CDR3 is TGTGCCAGCAGTGAAAACCGAAGAGGGAACTATGGCTACACCTTC.

As to this clone: Other DNA sequences of this sample code for an identical CDR3. The V and J genes are TRBV11-2 and TRBJ1-1; possibly TRBD1 for D (6 bases). The CDR3 consists of 13 residues. V was trimmed by 3 bases and J by 6 bases, leaving 11 bases between them. The germline V gene has CDR1 SGHAT and CDR2 FQNNGV. In DNA, the CDR3 is TGTGCCAGCAGCTTCCGGGAGGGGGCTGAAGCTTTCTTT. As protein: CASSFREGAEAFF.

The V and J genes are TRBV4-1 and TRBJ1-1, with D unclear. Germline V CDR1 and CDR2: MGHRA, YSYEKL. V was clipped by 1 base and J by 10 bases, with 10 bases between them. The CDR3 has 12 residues. CDR3 loop: CASSQGANVAFF. Here the CDR3 DNA reads TGCGCCAGCAGCCAAGGGGCGAATGTAGCTTTCTTT.

Concerning this clone: This sample also contains other DNA sequences that code for the same CDR3. The genes are TRBV9 and TRBJ2-1, with 14 bases lining up with TRBD2. The junction had 2 bases not matched to a gene; V was cut back by 2 bases and J by 7 bases. Germline CDR1 is SGDLS and CDR2 is YYNGEE. The CDR3 has 15 amino acids. The DNA for the CDR3 is TGTGCCAGCAGCGTCGGACTAGCGGGGGGTAATGAGCAGTTCTTC. This sequence encodes CASSVGLAGGNEQFF.

The chain is built from TRBV11-2 and TRBJ2-5, with 7 positions matching TRBD2. Trimming at V came to 3 bases and at J to 5 bases, leaving 9 bases not matched to a gene. Germline V gene sequence: CDR1 SGHAT, CDR2 FQNNGV. The CDR3 has 15 amino acids. The CDR3: CASSFGRGGKETQYF. The CDR3 nucleotides are TGTGCCAGCAGCTTTGGGAGGGGTGGAAAGGAGACCCAGTACTTC.